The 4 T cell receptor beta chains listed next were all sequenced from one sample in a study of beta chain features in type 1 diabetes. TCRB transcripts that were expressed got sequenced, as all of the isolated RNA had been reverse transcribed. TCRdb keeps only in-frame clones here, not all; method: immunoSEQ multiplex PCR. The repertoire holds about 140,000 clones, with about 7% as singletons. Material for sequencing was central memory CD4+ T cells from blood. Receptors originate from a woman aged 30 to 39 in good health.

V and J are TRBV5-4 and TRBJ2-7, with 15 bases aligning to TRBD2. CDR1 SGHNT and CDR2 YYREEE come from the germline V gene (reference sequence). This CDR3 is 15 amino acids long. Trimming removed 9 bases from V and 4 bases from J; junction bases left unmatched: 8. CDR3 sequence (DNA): TGTGCCACGGGACTAGCGGGAGGTCCCGGTTACGAGCAGTACTTC. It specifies CATGLAGGPGYEQYF.

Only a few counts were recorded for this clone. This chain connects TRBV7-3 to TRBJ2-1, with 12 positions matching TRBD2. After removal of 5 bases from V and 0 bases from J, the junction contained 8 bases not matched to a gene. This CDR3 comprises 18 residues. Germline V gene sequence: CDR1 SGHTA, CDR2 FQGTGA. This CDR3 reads CASSPTRTSGASYNEQFF. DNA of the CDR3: TGTGCCAGCAGCCCTACCAGGACTAGCGGGGCCTCCTACAATGAGCAGTTCTTC.

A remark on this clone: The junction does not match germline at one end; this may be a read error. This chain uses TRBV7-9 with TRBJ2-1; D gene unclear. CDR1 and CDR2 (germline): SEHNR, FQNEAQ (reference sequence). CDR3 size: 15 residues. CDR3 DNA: TGTGCCAGCAGCCCCCCGTTCCGGTTCGGCAATGAGCGGTTCTTC. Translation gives CASSPPFRFGNERFF. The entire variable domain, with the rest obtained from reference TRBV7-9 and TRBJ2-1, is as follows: DTGVSQNPRHKITKRGQNVTFRCDPISEHNRLYWYRQTLGQGPEFLTYFQNEAQLEKSRLLSDRFSAERPKGSFSTLEIQRTEQGDSAMYLCASSPPFRFGNERFFGPGTRLTVL.

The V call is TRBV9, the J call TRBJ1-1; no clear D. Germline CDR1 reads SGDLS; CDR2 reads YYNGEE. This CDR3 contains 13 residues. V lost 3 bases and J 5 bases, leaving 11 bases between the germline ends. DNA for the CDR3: TGTGCCAGCAGCGGGTTCGTCGGTACTGAAGCTTTCTTT. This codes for CASSGFVGTEAFF.